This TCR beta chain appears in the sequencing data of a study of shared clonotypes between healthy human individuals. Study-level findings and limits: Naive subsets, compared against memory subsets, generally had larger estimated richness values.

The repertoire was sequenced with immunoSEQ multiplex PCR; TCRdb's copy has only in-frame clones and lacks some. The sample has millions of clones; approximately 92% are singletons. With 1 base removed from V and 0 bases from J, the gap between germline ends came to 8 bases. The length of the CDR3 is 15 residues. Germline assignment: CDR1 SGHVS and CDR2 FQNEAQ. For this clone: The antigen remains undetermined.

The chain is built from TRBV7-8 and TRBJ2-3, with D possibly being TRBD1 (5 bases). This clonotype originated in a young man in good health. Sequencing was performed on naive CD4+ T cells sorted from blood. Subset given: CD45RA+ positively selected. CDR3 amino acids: CASSLGSGSTDTQYF. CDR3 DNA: TGTGCCAGCAGCTTAGGGTCAGGGAGCACAGATACGCAGTATTTT.